This T cell receptor (beta chain) was profiled in a study of T cell repertoires in urothelial bladder cancer (dated by TCRdb to the late 2010s). In terms of the full investigation: Of the roughly twelve resected lesions, three were clinically staged as cT0, three as cTa, three as cT1 and three as cT2 or greater. The study compared TCR repertoire clonality in bladder tumors with that in benign bladder inflammation. Eleven to twelve patients with bladder lesions who were undergoing transurethral resection were prospectively identified. Around 12 resected bladder lesions, made up of urothelial carcinoma (UC+) and benign (UC-) specimens, were studied.

Specimens of bladder lesions were obtained during transurethral resection and kept at -80C. DNA was isolated from the bladder specimens obtained at transurethral resection. The immunoSEQ assay was used to sequence the CDR3 region of the TCR beta chain. As for the authors' bioinformatics: For each specimen, T-cell fraction, clonal dominance and maximum TCR clone frequency were calculated. TCRdb retrieved this table from immuneACCESS and kept in-frame rearrangements only. Not all clones are present; in checked studies, unresolved V genes account for under half, and no reason is known for the remainder. Clonal size and the V and J genes are those of that table, whereas D and trimming came from the DNA. The table for this sample lists 9,200 or so clones; about three fifths of them were counted only once. Approximately 30% of the sample comes from the top ten. This clone was seen a handful of times. Its specific antigen is unknown. Within one base of it there is no much larger clone, and no base qualities were kept.

Study-level results and caveats: Carcinoma specimens had a median tumor infiltrating lymphocyte percentage of 2%, while benign specimens had a median of around 12%. A single T-cell clone reached up to 17% of infiltrating lymphocytes in carcinoma specimens, compared with 1.5% to 2.5% in benign specimens. Urothelial carcinoma specimens contained fewer T cells than benign specimens, with a median of approximately 5,000 versus 26,000.

CDR1 SGHNT and CDR2 YENEEA are derived from the germline V gene. At the junction V is shortened by 1 base and J by 7 bases; bases outside the gene matches: 2. The CDR3 holds 14 amino acids from the cysteine to the phenylalanine. The kept DNA is CDR3 alone, 42 bases in frame from the first base. The clonotype comes from a human donor with urothelial carcinoma. The chain couples TRBV11-3 to TRBJ1-2; 11 of the junction bases match TRBD1. The sequenced sample consisted of tumor-infiltrating cells from bladder cancer. CDR3 sequence: CASSLAGTGGGYTF. The bases read TGTGCCAGCAGCTTAGCGGGGACAGGGGGTGGCTACACCTTC.